This record looks at one TCR beta chain sequence and its context. Its antigen target is currently unknown. Base qualities are missing; no much larger clone stands one base away. These data belong to a study of CD4 T cells in relation to SARS-CoV-2 and coronaviruses (dated by TCRdb to the early 2020s). Context from the whole study: In the ViraFEST assay, PBMCs were cultured with antigen for about eleven days, after which TCR beta CDR3s were sequenced to identify antigen-specific clonal expansions. For other donors in the study, expansion assays were sequenced with a different, Illumina-based TCR-beta assay. At the level of individual TCR clonotypes, the study evaluated whether memory CD4+ T cells crossreact between the spike proteins of SARS-CoV-2 and those of common cold coronaviruses. The Adaptive Biotechnologies TCR-sequencing kit was used to sequence samples from a few pre-COVID donors and the naive versus memory experiments, while other data came from Illumina-based sequencing. The approximately twelve convalescent patients included 8 males and 4 females; two subjects were Hispanic. Across all 12 patients in the convalescent cohort, the median age was 38.5 years, with a range of about 20 to 80 years. Using patient-derived lymphoblastoid cell lines, the shared crossreactive spike epitopes were mapped to their HLA restriction.

Naive and memory CD4+ T cells were separated from cryopreserved PBMCs by CD4 enrichment followed by EasySep naive CD4+ T cell enrichment. Sorted naive or memory CD4+ T cells (approximately 9.8 x 10^4) were cultured 1:1 with T cell-depleted PBMCs and CEF peptides for around ten days. In general, every peptide culture condition was set up in three replicate wells. Ficoll-Paque PLUS gradient centrifugation was used to isolate PBMCs from either whole blood or leukapheresis product. PBMCs were either used fresh in the expansion assay or cryopreserved at -140 degrees C. The QIAamp Micro DNA Kit was used to extract genomic DNA from the CD4+ T cells. After removal of 2 bases from V and 3 bases from J, the junction retains 2 bases not matched to a gene. As encoded in the germline V gene, CDR1 is MNHEY while CDR2 is SVGEGT. From its cysteine to its phenylalanine, the CDR3 spans 14 amino acids. Solely the CDR3 DNA is kept, with 42 bases framed from the first base.

Broader findings and caveats from the paper: The study was limited by small numbers of patients and tested TCRs. No donor contributed both pre-pandemic and post-infection samples, which limited tracing the source of pre-existing responses. Crossreactive clones showed significantly weaker SARS-CoV-2-driven expansion than monoreactive clones, consistent with antigenic imprinting. In around three fifths of donors, memory CD4+ clonotypes turned up that crossrecognized SARS-CoV-2 and at least one common cold coronavirus spike. Crossreactivity analysis centred on spike protein, so crossreactivity against other viral proteins was not assessed. Sequencing of naive versus memory cells indicated that the assay detects memory recall responses, not primary responses primed during culture.

Survey-level immunoSEQ TCR-beta sequencing was performed on DNA from CEF-cultured naive and memory CD4+ T cells. In the original analysis: During preprocessing, nonproductive sequences were removed, as were CDR3s that did not start with C, did not end with F or W, or were shorter than 7 amino acids. The MANAFEST web app identified antigen-specific clonotypes based on expansion compared with the reference and other culture wells. A clone was considered positive if the clone showed significant expansion compared with the reference culture in 2 of 3 replicate wells at an FDR below 0.05. Positive clones also required significant expansion versus all other tandem wells and an odds ratio above 5. Cultured and uncultured naive and memory CD4+ repertoires were searched for previously identified spike- and CEF-reactive CDR3s. Pairwise Levenshtein distance, computed with the stringdist R package after three terminal residues were trimmed from each end, was used as the measure of CDR3 homology. TCRdb holds this immuneACCESS table with in-frame rearrangements only. Some clones are missing; in checked studies, unresolved V genes explain under half, and the rest has no known cause. That table is the source of V, J and clone size, and D and trimming were worked out from the DNA. This sample has around 28,000 clones in its table, and about four fifths of those were observed once. The top ten constitute almost 3.5% of the sample.

The material sequenced was memory CD4+ T cells from PBMCs, cultured in vitro. The intended sense of this specimen's cell subset or site label: memory (non-naive) CD4+ T cells. The TCR was taken from an adult with COVID-19. The sequence is built from TRBV6-2 or TRBV6-3 and TRBJ2-3; 7 bases in the junction line up with TRBD1. The bases read TGTGCCAGCAGTTACCGACAGGGAACAGATACGCAGTATTTT. This gives the protein CASSYRQGTDTQYF.